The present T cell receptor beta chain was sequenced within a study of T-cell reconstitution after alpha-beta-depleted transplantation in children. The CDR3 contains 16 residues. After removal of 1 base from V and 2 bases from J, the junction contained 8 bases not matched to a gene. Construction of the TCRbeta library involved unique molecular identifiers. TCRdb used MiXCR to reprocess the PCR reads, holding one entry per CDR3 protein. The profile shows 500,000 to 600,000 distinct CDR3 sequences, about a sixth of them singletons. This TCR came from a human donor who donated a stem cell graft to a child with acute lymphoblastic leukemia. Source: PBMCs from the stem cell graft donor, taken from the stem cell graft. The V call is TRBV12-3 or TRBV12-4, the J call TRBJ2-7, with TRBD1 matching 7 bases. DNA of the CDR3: TGTGCCAGCAGTTTAGAGGACCGGGACAGAACCTACGAGCAGTACTTC. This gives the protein CASSLEDRDRTYEQYF.